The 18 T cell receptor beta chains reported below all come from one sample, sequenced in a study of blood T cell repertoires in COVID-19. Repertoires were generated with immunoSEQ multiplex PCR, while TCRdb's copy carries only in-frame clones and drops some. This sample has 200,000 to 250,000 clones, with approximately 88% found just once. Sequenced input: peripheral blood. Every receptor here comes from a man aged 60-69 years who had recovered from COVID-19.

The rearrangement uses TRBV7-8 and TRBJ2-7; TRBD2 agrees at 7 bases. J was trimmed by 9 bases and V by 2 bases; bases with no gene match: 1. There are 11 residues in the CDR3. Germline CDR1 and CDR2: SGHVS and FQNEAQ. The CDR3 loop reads CASSLSGGQYF. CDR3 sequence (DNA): TGTGCCAGCAGCTTATCGGGGGGGCAGTACTTC.

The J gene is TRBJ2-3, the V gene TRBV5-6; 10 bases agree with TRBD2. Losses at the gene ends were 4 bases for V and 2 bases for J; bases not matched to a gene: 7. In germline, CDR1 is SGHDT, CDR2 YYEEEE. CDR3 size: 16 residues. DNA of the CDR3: TGTGCCAGCAGCCAACAACTAGCGGGGAACACAGATACGCAGTATTTT. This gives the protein CASSQQLAGNTDTQYF.

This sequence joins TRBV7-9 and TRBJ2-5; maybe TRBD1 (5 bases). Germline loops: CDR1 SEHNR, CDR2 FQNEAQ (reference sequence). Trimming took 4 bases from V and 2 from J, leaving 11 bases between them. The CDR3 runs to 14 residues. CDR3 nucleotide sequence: TGTGCCAGCAGCTCAAGGGGCCCTCAAGAGACCCAGTACTTC. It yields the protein CASSSRGPQETQYF.

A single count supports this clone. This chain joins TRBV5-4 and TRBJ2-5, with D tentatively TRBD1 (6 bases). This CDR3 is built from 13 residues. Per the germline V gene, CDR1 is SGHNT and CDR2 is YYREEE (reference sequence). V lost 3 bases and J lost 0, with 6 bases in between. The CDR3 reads CASSYRDQETQYF. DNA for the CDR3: TGTGCCAGCAGCTACAGGGACCAAGAGACCCAGTACTTC. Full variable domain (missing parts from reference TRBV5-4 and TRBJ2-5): ETGVTQSPTHLIKTRGQQVTLRCSSQSGHNTVSWYQQALGQGPQFIFQYYREEENGRGNFPPRFSGLQFPNYSSELNVNALELDDSALYLCASSYRDQETQYFGPGTRLLVL.

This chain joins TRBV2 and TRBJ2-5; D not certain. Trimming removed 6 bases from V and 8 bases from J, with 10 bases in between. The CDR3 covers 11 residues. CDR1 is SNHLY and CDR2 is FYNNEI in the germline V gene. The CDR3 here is CASRVTETQYF. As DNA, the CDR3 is TGTGCCAGCAGGGTAACTGAAACCCAGTACTTC.

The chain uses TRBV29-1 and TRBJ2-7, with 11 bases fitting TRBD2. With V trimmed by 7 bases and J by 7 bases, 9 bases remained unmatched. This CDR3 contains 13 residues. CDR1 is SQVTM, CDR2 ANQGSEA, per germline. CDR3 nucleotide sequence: TGCAGCGGCGTACTAGCGGGAGTTTATGAGCAGTACTTC. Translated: CSGVLAGVYEQYF.

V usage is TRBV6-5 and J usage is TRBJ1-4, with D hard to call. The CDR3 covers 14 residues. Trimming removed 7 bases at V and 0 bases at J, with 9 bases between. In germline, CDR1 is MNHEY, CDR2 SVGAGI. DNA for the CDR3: TGTGCCAGCAAACGGGTTGCAACTAATGAAAAACTGTTTTTT. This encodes CASKRVATNEKLFF.

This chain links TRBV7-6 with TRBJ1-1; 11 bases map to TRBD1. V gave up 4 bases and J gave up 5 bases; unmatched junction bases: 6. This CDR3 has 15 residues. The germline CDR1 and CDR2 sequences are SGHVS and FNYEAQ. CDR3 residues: CASSSGQGARTEAFF. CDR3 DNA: TGTGCCAGCAGCTCAGGACAGGGGGCGAGGACTGAAGCTTTCTTT.

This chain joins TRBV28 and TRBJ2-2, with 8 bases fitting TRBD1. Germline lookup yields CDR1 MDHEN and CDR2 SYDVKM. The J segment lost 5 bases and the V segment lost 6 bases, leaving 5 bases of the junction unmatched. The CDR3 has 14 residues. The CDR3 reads CASSTRGLTGELFF. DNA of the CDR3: TGTGCCAGCAGCACCAGGGGGCTGACCGGGGAGCTGTTTTTT.

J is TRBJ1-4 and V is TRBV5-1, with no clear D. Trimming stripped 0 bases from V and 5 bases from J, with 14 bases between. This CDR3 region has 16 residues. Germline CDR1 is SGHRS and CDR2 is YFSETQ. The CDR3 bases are TGCGCCAGCAGCTTGGGCGGGCTTGGCAGAAATGAAAAACTGTTTTTT. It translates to CASSLGGLGRNEKLFF.

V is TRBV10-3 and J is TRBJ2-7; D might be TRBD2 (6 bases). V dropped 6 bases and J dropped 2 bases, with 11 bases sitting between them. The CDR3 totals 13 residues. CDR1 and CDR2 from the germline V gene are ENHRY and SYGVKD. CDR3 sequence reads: CAISAPGAYEQYF. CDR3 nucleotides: TGTGCCATCAGCGCACCGGGGGCCTACGAGCAGTACTTC.

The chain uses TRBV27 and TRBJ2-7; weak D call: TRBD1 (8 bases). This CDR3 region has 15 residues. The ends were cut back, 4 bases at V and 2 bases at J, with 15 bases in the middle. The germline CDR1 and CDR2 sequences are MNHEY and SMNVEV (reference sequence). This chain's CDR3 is CASSSNRGGPYEQYF. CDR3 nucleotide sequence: TGTGCCAGCAGTTCAAACAGGGGGGGGCCCTACGAGCAGTACTTC.

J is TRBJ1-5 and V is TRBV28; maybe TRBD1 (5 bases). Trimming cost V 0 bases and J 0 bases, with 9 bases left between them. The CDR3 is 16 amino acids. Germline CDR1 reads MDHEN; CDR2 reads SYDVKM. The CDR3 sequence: CASSLWQGNSNQPQHF. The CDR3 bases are TGTGCCAGCAGTTTATGGCAGGGTAATAGCAATCAGCCCCAGCATTTT.

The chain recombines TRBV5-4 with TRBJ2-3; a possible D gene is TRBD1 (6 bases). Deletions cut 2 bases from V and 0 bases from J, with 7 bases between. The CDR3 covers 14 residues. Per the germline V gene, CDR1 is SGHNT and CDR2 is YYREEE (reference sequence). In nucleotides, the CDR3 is TGTGCCAGCAGCTTCGGACAGAGCACAGATACGCAGTATTTT. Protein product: CASSFGQSTDTQYF.

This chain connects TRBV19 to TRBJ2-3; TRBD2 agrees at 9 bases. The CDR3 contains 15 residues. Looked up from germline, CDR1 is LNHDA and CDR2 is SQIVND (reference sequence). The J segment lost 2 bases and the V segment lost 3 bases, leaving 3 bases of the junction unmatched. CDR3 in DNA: TGTGCCAGTAGTATCTCTAGCGGGACCACAGATACGCAGTATTTT. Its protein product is CASSISSGTTDTQYF.

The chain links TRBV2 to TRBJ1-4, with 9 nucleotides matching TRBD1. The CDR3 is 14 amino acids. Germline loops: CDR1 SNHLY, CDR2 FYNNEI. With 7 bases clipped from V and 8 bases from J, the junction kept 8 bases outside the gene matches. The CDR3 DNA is TGTGCCAGCACCGGACAGGGGCTAGGGGAAAAACTGTTTTTT. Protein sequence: CASTGQGLGEKLFF.

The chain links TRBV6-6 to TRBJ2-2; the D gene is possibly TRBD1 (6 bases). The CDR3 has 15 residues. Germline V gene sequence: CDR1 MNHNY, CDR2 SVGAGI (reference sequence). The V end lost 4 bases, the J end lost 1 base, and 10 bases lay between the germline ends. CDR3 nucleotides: TGTGCCAGCAGTTCACAGGGTGGGAACACCGGGGAGCTGTTTTTT. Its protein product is CASSSQGGNTGELFF.

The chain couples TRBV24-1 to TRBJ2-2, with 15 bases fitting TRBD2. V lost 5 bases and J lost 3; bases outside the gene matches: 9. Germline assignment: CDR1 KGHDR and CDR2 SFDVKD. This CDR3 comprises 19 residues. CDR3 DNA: TGTGCCACCAGTGCCACCGGGACTAGCGGGAGGATTGACACCGGGGAGCTGTTTTTT. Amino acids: CATSATGTSGRIDTGELFF.